Each of the 22 T cell receptor beta chains below was sequenced from the same sample in a study of OX40 agonist ivuxolimab in advanced cancers. The protocol was immunoSEQ multiplex PCR, while the TCRdb copy is restricted to in-frame clones and leaves out a portion. The top ten clones hold roughly 0.15% of a sample with over 100,000 clones, just over 90% of them seen once. Sequencing used CD4+ or CD8+ T cells sorted from blood, obtained in a trial of the OX40 agonist ivuxolimab. These receptors were collected from an adult with an advanced solid tumor such as melanoma, head and neck, liver or kidney cancer.

V and J are TRBV6-1 and TRBJ1-2; tentatively, D is TRBD1 (6 bases). Germline values: CDR1 MNHNS, CDR2 SASEGT. V was shortened by 3 bases and J by 5 bases, with 22 bases between the two germline ends. CDR3 length: 17 residues. In nucleotides, the CDR3 is TGTGCCAGCAGTGATTGGGGGCAGGGTATGATGAATTATGGCTACACCTTC. It specifies CASSDWGQGMMNYGYTF.

This rearrangement joins TRBV6-5 to TRBJ1-2; 7 bases are shared with TRBD1. Germline V gene data show CDR1 as MNHEY and CDR2 as SVGAGI. V lost 2 bases and J lost 5; bases outside the gene matches: 8. The CDR3 is 15 residues long. CDR3 protein: CASSYVAGGEYGYTF. The CDR3, as DNA: TGTGCCAGCAGTTACGTGGCAGGGGGAGAGTATGGCTACACCTTC.

The rearrangement links TRBV15 to TRBJ2-7, with TRBD1 identical over 7 bases. V was pared by 1 base and J by 1 base, with 1 base of the junction left unmatched. Germline CDR1 is LNHNV and CDR2 is YYDKDF (reference sequence). CDR3 size: 14 residues. CDR3 coding DNA: TGTGCCACCAGCAGAGGGGGACAGTCCTACGAGCAGTACTTC. This gives the protein CATSRGGQSYEQYF.

The CDR3: CASSVLGHTTDTQYF. The CDR3 coding sequence is TGTGCCAGCAGTGTACTGGGACATACCACAGATACGCAGTATTTT. The J gene is TRBJ2-3, the V gene TRBV2; tentatively, D is TRBD1 (6 bases). CDR1 and CDR2 from the germline V gene are SNHLY and FYNNEI. CDR3 length: 15 residues. Trimming left V 4 bases short and J 2 bases short, with 13 bases between.

V is TRBV6-4 and J is TRBJ1-5, with D perhaps TRBD1 (6 bases). The V and J ends lost 2 bases and 6 bases respectively, with 8 bases between them. This CDR3 region has 13 residues. Germline V gene lookup returns CDR1 MRHNA and CDR2 SNTAGT. This chain's CDR3 is CASSDEGGQPQHF. The CDR3 nucleotides read TGTGCCAGCAGTGACGAGGGGGGTCAGCCCCAGCATTTT.

The V and J genes are TRBV19 and TRBJ2-7; TRBD2 might be the D (5 bases). Germline-derived CDR1 and CDR2 are LNHDA and SQIVND (reference sequence). The CDR3 covers 13 residues. V lost 3 bases and J lost 4, with 10 bases in between. The CDR3 protein is CASSIGELYEQYF. CDR3 DNA sequence: TGTGCCAGTAGTATCGGGGAGCTGTACGAGCAGTACTTC.

The chain combines TRBV5-8 with TRBJ2-2; 8 bases are a match to TRBD2. The CDR3 runs to 17 residues. Germline-derived CDR1 and CDR2 are SGHTS and YDEGEE. Losses at the gene ends were 7 bases for V and 2 bases for J; bases not matched to a gene: 13. This CDR3 is CASHSSRGLVNTGELFF. The CDR3, as DNA: TGTGCCAGCCACTCAAGCCGGGGACTAGTAAACACCGGGGAGCTGTTTTTT.

A word on this clone: At the DNA level, this CDR3 is encoded by other sequences in the same sample as well. V and J are TRBV7-2 and TRBJ2-1; no clear D gene. The CDR3 loop spans 11 amino acids. The germline gives CDR1 SGHTA, CDR2 FQGNSA. V dropped 2 bases and J dropped 7 bases, with 3 bases sitting between them. The CDR3 DNA reads TGTGCCAGCAGCTTATTGAATGAGCAGTTCTTC. Protein sequence: CASSLLNEQFF.

The chain uses TRBV9 and TRBJ2-1; 8 bases are a match to TRBD2. The V gene end was trimmed by 0 bases and the J gene end by 7 bases; junction bases not matched to a gene: 3. CDR3 length equals 14 residues. Germline assignment: CDR1 SGDLS and CDR2 YYNGEE. CDR3 bases: TGTGCCAGCAGCGTAGATGGGACTAGGAATGAGCAGTTCTTC. Residues: CASSVDGTRNEQFF.

V and J are TRBV19 and TRBJ1-5, with D unclear. This CDR3 has 14 amino acids. The V gene lost 1 base and the J gene lost 1 base, with 5 bases spanning the gap. Germline values: CDR1 LNHDA, CDR2 SQIVND (reference sequence). CDR3 DNA: TGTGCCAGTAGTATAGCAGCGAGCAATCAGCCCCAGCATTTT. This sequence encodes CASSIAASNQPQHF.

V and J are TRBV28 and TRBJ2-7; 13 bases are shared with TRBD2. The germline gives CDR1 MDHEN, CDR2 SYDVKM. The CDR3 runs 15 residues. V trimming: 1 base; J trimming: 7 bases; junction bases outside the gene matches: 4. The CDR3: CASSLLTSGRKEQYF. Here the CDR3 DNA reads TGTGCCAGCAGTTTATTGACTAGCGGGAGGAAAGAGCAGTACTTC. Using reference TRBV28 and TRBJ2-7 for the parts outside the CDR3, the full variable domain is DVKVTQSSRYLVKRTGEKVFLECVQDMDHENMFWYRQDPGLGLRLIYFSYDVKMKEKGDIPEGYSVSREKKERFSLILESASTNQTSMYLCASSLLTSGRKEQYFGPGTRLTVT.

This rearrangement joins TRBV5-1 to TRBJ1-1, with D unclear. The CDR3 length is 16 residues. V gave up 0 bases and J gave up 2 bases, with 14 bases separating them. Germline CDR1 SGHRS, CDR2 YFSETQ. CDR3 loop: CASSLGNFGGNTEAFF. CDR3 DNA sequence: TGCGCCAGCAGCTTGGGAAATTTCGGCGGTAACACTGAAGCTTTCTTT.

The chain uses TRBV10-3 and TRBJ1-2; no clear D gene. The length of the CDR3 is 15 residues. The germline V gene encodes CDR1 ENHRY and CDR2 SYGVKD. V dropped 3 bases and J dropped 2 bases, with 13 bases sitting between them. This chain's CDR3 is CAISEPLASNYGYTF. In DNA, the CDR3 is TGTGCCATCAGTGAACCTTTGGCCAGCAACTATGGCTACACCTTC.

The chain uses TRBV7-9 and TRBJ2-3; 10 bases are a match to TRBD2. Germline lookup yields CDR1 SEHNR and CDR2 FQNEAQ (reference sequence). V gave up 5 bases and J gave up 4 bases; unmatched junction bases: 9. The CDR3 consists of 16 residues. CDR3 DNA: TGTGCCAGCAGCGAACTAGCGGGAATGATGTCAGATACGCAGTATTTT. It is translated as CASSELAGMMSDTQYF.

The rearrangement uses TRBV7-9 and TRBJ2-1; 9 nucleotides align to TRBD2. The CDR3 length is 15 residues. J gave up 8 bases and V 1 base, and 6 bases lay outside the gene matches. Germline V lookup: CDR1 SEHNR, CDR2 FQNEAQ (reference sequence). CDR3 coding DNA: TGTGCCAGCAGCTTAGGGGCTAGCGGGGAGGATGAGCAGTTCTTC. Translation: CASSLGASGEDEQFF.

CDR3 sequence (DNA): TGTGCCAGCAGCCAACCCGGGACAGGGAACACCGGGGAGCTGTTTTTT. Encoded protein: CASSQPGTGNTGELFF. The V gene is TRBV4-2, the J gene TRBJ2-2; 8 nucleotides match TRBD1. Germline V gene sequence: CDR1 LGHNA, CDR2 YNFKEQ. With V trimmed by 2 bases and J by 1 base, 3 bases remained unmatched. This CDR3 comprises 16 residues.

The chain has TRBV6-5 and TRBJ2-3; unclear D gene. Per germline, CDR1 MNHEY and CDR2 SVGAGI. Trimming took off 5 bases at V and 1 base at J, with 4 bases between the two ends. This CDR3 contains 12 residues. The CDR3 region is CASSRGTDTQYF. In nucleotides, the CDR3 is TGTGCCAGCAGTAGGGGCACAGATACGCAGTATTTT.

The rearrangement links TRBV7-9 to TRBJ1-6; no firm D call. The V end lost 2 bases, the J end lost 0 bases, and 8 bases lay between the germline ends. This CDR3 has 16 amino acids. Germline assignment: CDR1 SEHNR and CDR2 FQNEAQ (reference sequence). CDR3 region: CASSLSFSSYNSPLHF. Here the CDR3 DNA reads TGTGCCAGCAGCTTATCTTTTAGCTCCTATAATTCACCCCTCCACTTT.

The chain uses TRBV28 and TRBJ1-5; 8 bases fit TRBD1. Germline CDR1 MDHEN, CDR2 SYDVKM. Trimming took 3 bases from V and 4 from J; bases not matched to a gene: 5. The CDR3 has 15 amino acids. The CDR3 loop is CASSFVRTGNQPQHF. In nucleotides, the CDR3 is TGTGCCAGCAGTTTTGTCCGGACAGGGAATCAGCCCCAGCATTTT.

The genes are TRBV2 and TRBJ2-4, with 7 nucleotides matching TRBD2. The CDR3 runs 17 residues. Looked up from germline, CDR1 is SNHLY and CDR2 is FYNNEI. The junction had 6 bases not matched to a gene; V was cut back by 1 base and J by 0 bases. The CDR3 DNA sequence: TGTGCCAGCAGTGAAGGGGCGGGGGTTAAAGCCAAAAACATTCAGTACTTC. Translation: CASSEGAGVKAKNIQYF.

The rearrangement uses TRBV19 and TRBJ2-2; D not certain. The ends were cut back, 3 bases at V and 0 bases at J, with 8 bases in the middle. Germline assignment: CDR1 LNHDA and CDR2 SQIVND (reference sequence). This CDR3 is 15 amino acids long. The chain's CDR3 is CASSIPRANTGELFF. CDR3 nucleotides: TGTGCCAGTAGTATCCCTAGGGCGAACACCGGGGAGCTGTTTTTT.

V gene TRBV7-9 combines with J gene TRBJ1-6; a possible D gene is TRBD1 (5 bases). Germline assignment: CDR1 SEHNR and CDR2 FQNEAQ (reference sequence). Trimming removed 6 bases at V and 4 bases at J, with 16 bases between. This CDR3 region has 16 residues. The CDR3 reads CASSLTGTAYNSPLHF. CDR3 nucleotide sequence: TGTGCCAGCAGTCTGACCGGGACGGCTTATAATTCACCCCTCCACTTT.